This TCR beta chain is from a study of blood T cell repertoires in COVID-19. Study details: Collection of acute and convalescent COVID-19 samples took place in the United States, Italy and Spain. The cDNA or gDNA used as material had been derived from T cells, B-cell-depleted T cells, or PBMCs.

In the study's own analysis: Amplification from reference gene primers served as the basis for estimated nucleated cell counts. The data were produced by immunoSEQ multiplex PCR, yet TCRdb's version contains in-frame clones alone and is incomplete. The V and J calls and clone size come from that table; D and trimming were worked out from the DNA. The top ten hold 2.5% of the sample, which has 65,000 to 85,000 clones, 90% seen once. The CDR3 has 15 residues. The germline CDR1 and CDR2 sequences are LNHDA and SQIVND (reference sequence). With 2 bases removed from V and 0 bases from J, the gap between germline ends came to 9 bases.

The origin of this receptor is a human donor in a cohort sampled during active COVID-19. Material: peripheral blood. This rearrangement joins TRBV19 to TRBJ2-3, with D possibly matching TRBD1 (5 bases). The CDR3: CASSIRTLSTDTQYF. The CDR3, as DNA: TGTGCCAGTAGTATACGGACACTTAGCACAGATACGCAGTATTTT.